A selection of T cell receptor beta chains follows, all from one sample in a study of OX40 agonist ivuxolimab in advanced cancers. Sequencing used immunoSEQ multiplex PCR; TCRdb keeps in-frame clones, though not all of them. The table shows approximately 98,000 clones, with approximately 80% occurring only once. This sample comprised CD4+ or CD8+ T cells sorted from blood, obtained in a trial of the OX40 agonist ivuxolimab. The receptors shown here come from an adult with an advanced solid tumor such as melanoma, head and neck, liver or kidney cancer. The CDR3 runs from the conserved cysteine through the conserved F or W. D genes are given only for firm matches. Clone size is stated in some rows and not others, as once, few, many or a class when expanded.

J gene: TRBJ2-3
V gene: TRBV5-1
D gene: TRBD2
clone size: once
CDR3 protein: CASSLGAGVPDTQYF
CDR3 DNA: TGCGCCAGCAGCTTGGGGGCGGGAGTCCCAGATACGCAGTATTTT

J gene: TRBJ2-7
V gene: TRBV27
D gene: NA
clone size: NA
CDR3 protein: CASSSQGSSYEQYF
CDR3 DNA: TGTGCCAGCAGTTCGCAGGGAAGCTCCTACGAGCAGTACTTC

J gene: TRBJ1-1
V gene: TRBV29-1
D gene: TRBD1
clone size: NA
CDR3 protein: CSGWDRGLPRTEAFF
CDR3 DNA: TGCAGCGGCTGGGACAGGGGGCTACCGCGGACTGAAGCTTTCTTT

J gene: TRBJ2-1
V gene: TRBV19
D gene: NA
clone size: NA
CDR3 protein: CASSIARDRPYNEQFF
CDR3 DNA: TGTGCCAGTAGTATAGCCCGAGACAGACCCTACAATGAGCAGTTCTTC

J gene: TRBJ2-7
V gene: TRBV7-2
D gene: NA
clone size: NA
CDR3 protein: CASSLNKQQSYEQYF
CDR3 DNA: TGTGCCAGCAGCTTAAACAAACAGCAATCCTACGAGCAGTACTTC

J gene: TRBJ1-2
V gene: TRBV7-9
D gene: NA
clone size: NA
CDR3 protein: CASSLQAPRHHGYTF
CDR3 DNA: TGTGCCAGCAGCTTACAGGCACCTCGACACCATGGCTACACCTTC

J gene: TRBJ2-7
V gene: TRBV7-9
D gene: NA
clone size: few
CDR3 protein: CASRSGSYEQYF
CDR3 DNA: TGTGCCAGCAGGTCAGGGTCCTACGAGCAGTACTTC

J gene: TRBJ2-7
V gene: TRBV18
D gene: NA
clone size: NA
CDR3 protein: CASSPAGRGPGEQYF
CDR3 DNA: TGTGCCAGCTCACCTGCGGGTAGGGGTCCGGGCGAGCAGTACTTC

J gene: TRBJ2-2
V gene: TRBV19
D gene: NA
clone size: NA
CDR3 protein: CASSTGAKAFGELFF
CDR3 DNA: TGTGCCAGTAGTACGGGGGCAAAGGCTTTCGGGGAGCTGTTTTTT

J gene: TRBJ1-1
V gene: TRBV10-3
D gene: TRBD1
clone size: NA
CDR3 protein: CAINPQGAGTEAFF
CDR3 DNA: TGTGCCATCAATCCACAGGGGGCAGGCACTGAAGCTTTCTTT

J gene: TRBJ2-1
V gene: TRBV6-5
D gene: NA
clone size: NA
CDR3 protein: CASSYEVRDEQFF
CDR3 DNA: TGTGCCAGCAGTTACGAGGTGCGCGATGAGCAGTTCTTC

J gene: TRBJ1-1
V gene: TRBV19
D gene: NA
clone size: NA
CDR3 protein: CASVHPPSGTEAFF
CDR3 DNA: TGTGCCAGTGTTCACCCTCCATCGGGAACTGAAGCTTTCTTT

J gene: TRBJ1-1
V gene: TRBV5-6
D gene: NA
clone size: few
CDR3 protein: CASSLEAGEEKAFF
CDR3 DNA: TGTGCCAGCAGCTTGGAAGCGGGGGAGGAAAAAGCTTTCTTT

J gene: TRBJ2-2
V gene: TRBV9
D gene: NA
clone size: NA
CDR3 protein: CASTPTGTGVGGELFF
CDR3 DNA: TGTGCCAGCACCCCGACGGGGACTGGCGTTGGCGGGGAGCTGTTTTTT

J gene: TRBJ2-1
V gene: TRBV9
D gene: TRBD1
clone size: NA
CDR3 protein: CASSSTDRGLINEQFF
CDR3 DNA: TGTGCCAGCAGCTCTACGGACAGGGGGTTGATCAATGAGCAGTTCTTC

J gene: TRBJ1-1
V gene: TRBV7-9
D gene: NA
clone size: NA
CDR3 protein: CASSLEGGGTEAFF
CDR3 DNA: TGTGCCAGCAGCTTGGAGGGTGGGGGCACTGAAGCTTTCTTT

J gene: TRBJ1-4
V gene: TRBV5-6
D gene: NA
clone size: NA
CDR3 protein: CASSLARRRGNEKLFF
CDR3 DNA: TGTGCCAGCAGCTTGGCCAGGCGGAGGGGCAATGAAAAACTGTTTTTT

J gene: TRBJ2-1
V gene: TRBV4-2
D gene: NA
clone size: NA
CDR3 protein: CASSQDWGRSNEQFF
CDR3 DNA: TGTGCCAGCAGCCAAGATTGGGGGCGAAGCAATGAGCAGTTCTTC

J gene: TRBJ1-2
V gene: TRBV4-1
D gene: NA
clone size: once
CDR3 protein: CASSQDGNGYTF
CDR3 DNA: TGCGCCAGCAGCCAAGACGGAAATGGCTACACCTTC

J gene: TRBJ2-2
V gene: TRBV5-1
D gene: NA
clone size: once
CDR3 protein: CASSLQTSTGELFF
CDR3 DNA: TGCGCCAGCAGCTTGCAGACGAGCACCGGGGAGCTGTTTTTT

J gene: TRBJ1-3
V gene: TRBV29-1
D gene: NA
clone size: NA
CDR3 protein: CSAAFRDKSSGNTIYF
CDR3 DNA: TGCAGCGCAGCCTTTCGGGACAAGAGCTCTGGAAACACCATATATTTT

J gene: TRBJ2-7
V gene: TRBV19
D gene: NA
clone size: NA
CDR3 protein: CASSIRKGAYEQYF
CDR3 DNA: TGTGCCAGTAGTATCAGAAAGGGGGCCTACGAGCAGTACTTC

J gene: TRBJ2-3
V gene: TRBV5-1
D gene: NA
clone size: NA
CDR3 protein: CASSLGTARTDTQYF
CDR3 DNA: TGCGCCAGCAGCTTGGGGACTGCCCGTACAGATACGCAGTATTTT

J gene: TRBJ1-5
V gene: TRBV5-6
D gene: NA
clone size: NA
CDR3 protein: CASSFGTYNQPQHF
CDR3 DNA: TGTGCCAGCAGCTTCGGGACATATAACCAGCCCCAGCATTTT

J gene: TRBJ2-3
V gene: TRBV11-3
D gene: NA
clone size: NA
CDR3 protein: CASSLGGRHTDTQYF
CDR3 DNA: TGTGCCAGCAGCTTAGGCGGGCGGCACACAGATACGCAGTATTTT

J gene: TRBJ2-3
V gene: TRBV9
D gene: TRBD2
clone size: NA
CDR3 protein: CASRGTSGAGFDTQYF
CDR3 DNA: TGTGCCAGCAGGGGGACTAGCGGGGCAGGTTTCGATACGCAGTATTTT

J gene: TRBJ1-1
V gene: TRBV7-2
D gene: NA
clone size: NA
CDR3 protein: CASSLEGRVVLGTEAFF
CDR3 DNA: TGTGCCAGCAGCTTAGAAGGTAGGGTCGTATTGGGTACTGAAGCTTTCTTT

J gene: TRBJ1-1
V gene: TRBV6-6
D gene: TRBD1
clone size: NA
CDR3 protein: CASSSTGTGWTEAFF
CDR3 DNA: TGTGCCAGCAGTTCTACCGGGACAGGGTGGACTGAAGCTTTCTTT

J gene: TRBJ1-5
V gene: TRBV6-1
D gene: NA
clone size: NA
CDR3 protein: CASSTSLYSNQPQHF
CDR3 DNA: TGTGCCAGCTCTACCTCCCTTTATAGCAATCAGCCCCAGCATTTT

J gene: TRBJ1-5
V gene: TRBV9
D gene: TRBD1
clone size: NA
CDR3 protein: CASSAGTAQPQHF
CDR3 DNA: TGTGCCAGCAGCGCCGGGACAGCTCAGCCCCAGCATTTT

J gene: TRBJ1-5
V gene: TRBV7-2
D gene: TRBD1
clone size: NA
CDR3 protein: CASSLRGGGRQPQHF
CDR3 DNA: TGTGCCAGCAGCTTACGAGGGGGCGGGCGTCAGCCCCAGCATTTT

J gene: TRBJ2-2
V gene: TRBV19
D gene: NA
clone size: NA
CDR3 protein: CASSIDQGITGELFF
CDR3 DNA: TGTGCCAGTAGTATAGACCAGGGAATCACCGGGGAGCTGTTTTTT

J gene: TRBJ2-7
V gene: TRBV10-1
D gene: TRBD1
clone size: few
CDR3 protein: CASSEWRDRGHEQYF
CDR3 DNA: TGCGCCAGCAGTGAGTGGAGGGACAGGGGCCACGAGCAGTACTTC

J gene: TRBJ2-7
V gene: TRBV27
D gene: TRBD2
clone size: NA
CDR3 protein: CASSLLAGLYEQYF
CDR3 DNA: TGTGCCAGCAGTTTACTAGCGGGCCTCTACGAGCAGTACTTC

J gene: TRBJ1-1
V gene: TRBV7-9
D gene: NA
clone size: NA
CDR3 protein: CASSPPTVMNTEAFF
CDR3 DNA: TGTGCCAGCAGCCCGCCGACAGTGATGAACACTGAAGCTTTCTTT

J gene: TRBJ1-6
V gene: TRBV27
D gene: NA
clone size: NA
CDR3 protein: CASSSRAQHSPLHF
CDR3 DNA: TGTGCCAGCAGTTCCCGGGCCCAGCATTCACCCCTCCACTTT

J gene: TRBJ2-6
V gene: TRBV19
D gene: TRBD1
clone size: NA
CDR3 protein: CASSILGNRGPGANVLTF
CDR3 DNA: TGTGCCAGTAGTATTCTGGGAAACAGGGGACCTGGGGCCAACGTCCTGACTTTC

J gene: TRBJ2-3
V gene: TRBV5-6
D gene: NA
clone size: once
CDR3 protein: CASSLGATQYF
CDR3 DNA: TGTGCCAGCAGCTTGGGCGCTACGCAGTATTTT

J gene: TRBJ2-3
V gene: TRBV10-3
D gene: TRBD2
clone size: NA
CDR3 protein: CAIRPTSITDTQYF
CDR3 DNA: TGTGCCATCAGGCCGACTAGCATCACAGATACGCAGTATTTT

J gene: TRBJ1-1
V gene: TRBV18
D gene: NA
clone size: few
CDR3 protein: CASCLRENTEAFF
CDR3 DNA: TGTGCCAGCTGTCTCAGGGAGAACACTGAAGCTTTCTTT

J gene: TRBJ1-2
V gene: TRBV5-1
D gene: TRBD1
clone size: NA
CDR3 protein: CASSLRDRGNYGYTF
CDR3 DNA: TGCGCCAGCAGCTTACGGGACAGGGGGAACTATGGCTACACCTTC

J gene: TRBJ2-7
V gene: TRBV10-3
D gene: NA
clone size: NA
CDR3 protein: CAISGRGPKQEQYF
CDR3 DNA: TGTGCCATCAGCGGGCGCGGCCCCAAGCAAGAGCAGTACTTC

J gene: TRBJ2-7
V gene: TRBV5-1
D gene: TRBD2
clone size: NA
CDR3 protein: CASSLSSGRGYEQYF
CDR3 DNA: TGCGCCAGCAGCTTGTCTAGCGGGAGGGGGTACGAGCAGTACTTC